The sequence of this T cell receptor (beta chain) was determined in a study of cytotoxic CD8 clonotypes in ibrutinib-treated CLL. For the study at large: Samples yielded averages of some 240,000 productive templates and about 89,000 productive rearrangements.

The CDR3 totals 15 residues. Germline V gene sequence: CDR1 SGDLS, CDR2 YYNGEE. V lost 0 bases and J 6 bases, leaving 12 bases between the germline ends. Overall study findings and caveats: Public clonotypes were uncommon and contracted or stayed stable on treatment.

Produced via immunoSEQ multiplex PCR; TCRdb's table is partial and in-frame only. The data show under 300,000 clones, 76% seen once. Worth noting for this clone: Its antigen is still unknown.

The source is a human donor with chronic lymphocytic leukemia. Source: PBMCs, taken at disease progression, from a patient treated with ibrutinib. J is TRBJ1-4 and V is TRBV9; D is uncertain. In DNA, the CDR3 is TGTGCCAGCAGCGTAGGTCCAGCCGATCATGAAAAACTGTTTTTT. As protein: CASSVGPADHEKLFF. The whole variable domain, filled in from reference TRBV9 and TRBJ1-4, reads DSGVTQTPKHLITATGQRVTLRCSPRSGDLSVYWYQQSLDQGLQFLIQYYNGEERAKGNILERFSAQQFPDLHSELNLSSLELGDSALYFCASSVGPADHEKLFFGSGTQLSVL.